These 2 T cell receptor beta chains came from one sample sequenced in a study of CD8+ T cells in alopecia areata (dated by TCRdb to the late 2010s). Pooled mouse cutaneous lymph node cells were stained for CD4, CD8alpha, NKG2D, NKG2ACE and other markers, then sorted on a BD Influx. The library was generated by the immunoSEQ multiplex PCR assay. To provide template for TCR sequencing, every sample had RNA extracted and reverse transcribed into cDNA. TCRdb retrieved this table from immuneACCESS and kept in-frame rearrangements only. Not all clones are present; in checked studies, unresolved V genes account for under half, and no reason is known for the remainder. This sample holds about 300,000 clones in total, without any singletons. Around 1.2% of the sample lies in the top ten. The sample consisted of CD4+ T cells sorted from a lymph node. The receptors originated from a C3H/HeJ mouse with alopecia areata. The mouse line in question has MHC haplotype H2-k.

This clone turned up a few times. Mouse gene names apply. The read comes to an end 4 residues before the CDR3 does, leaving the germline J gene to fill in the end. The chain combines TRBV5 with TRBJ1-2; 12 positions agree with TRBD1. The germline V gene encodes CDR1 LGHNA and CDR2 YNLKQL (reference sequence). This CDR3 has 15 amino acids. CDR3 sequence: CASSPSGTGGADYTF. The part of the CDR3 DNA that was read is TGTGCCAGCAGCCCTTCCGGGACAGGGGGCGCC.

This clone was seen a few times. Gene names and germline match the mouse. The read halts 4 residues ahead of the CDR3 end, with the missing end drawn from the germline J gene. J is TRBJ2-5 and V is TRBV5; 10 nucleotides line up with TRBD1. The CDR3 contains 16 residues. The trim removed 0 bases at V and 3 bases at J, leaving 3 bases unmatched. The germline gives CDR1 LGHNA, CDR2 YNLKQL (reference sequence). The CDR3 loop is CASSQDRTGGQDTQYF. CDR3 DNA, as far as it was read: TGTGCCAGCAGCCAAGATCGGACAGGGGGGCAAGAC.